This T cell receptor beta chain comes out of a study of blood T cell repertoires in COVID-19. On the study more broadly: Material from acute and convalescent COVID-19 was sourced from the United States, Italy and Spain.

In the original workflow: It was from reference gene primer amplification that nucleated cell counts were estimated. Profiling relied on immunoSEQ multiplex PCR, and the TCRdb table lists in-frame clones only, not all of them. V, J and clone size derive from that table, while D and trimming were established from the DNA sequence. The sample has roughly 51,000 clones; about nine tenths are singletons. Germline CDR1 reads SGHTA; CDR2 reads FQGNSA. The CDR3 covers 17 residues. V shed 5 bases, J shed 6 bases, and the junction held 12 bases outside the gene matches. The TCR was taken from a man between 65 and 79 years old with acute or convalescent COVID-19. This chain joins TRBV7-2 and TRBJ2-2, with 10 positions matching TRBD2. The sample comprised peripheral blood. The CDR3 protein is CASSPPGLASSSGELFF. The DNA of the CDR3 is TGTGCCAGCAGCCCACCGGGACTAGCGTCATCTTCCGGGGAGCTGTTTTTT.